The T cell receptor (beta chain) described here comes from a study of immune cell composition in non-small cell lung cancer. About the research overall: Histologic subtype was mainly adenocarcinoma or squamous cell carcinoma. Whole-study results and caveats: Tumour TCR-beta clonality was not significantly tied to smoking pack-years. Tumour-associated clones >0.5% occurred in around 35% of adenocarcinomas, about four fifths of squamous. It was not proven that tumour-reactive clones equal dominant tumour-associated clones.

Generated by immunoSEQ multiplex PCR, the TCRdb table keeps only in-frame clones and is missing some. Of about 1,800 clones in the sample, 50% to 70% are singletons; the top ten hold less than 20%. The length of the CDR3 is 16 residues. The V and J ends lost 6 bases and 1 base respectively, with 18 bases between them. The germline V gene encodes CDR1 LGHNA and CDR2 YSLEER. Normal lung was taken at the farthest possible site, at least 3 cm from tumour. For this clone: Its matching antigen is unknown.

The sequenced sample was non-adjacent lung tissue. The genes are TRBV4-3 and TRBJ1-1; a possible D gene is TRBD1 (5 bases). The clonotype originates from a human donor with non-small cell lung cancer. Written as DNA, the CDR3 is TGCGCCAGCAGACCACAGCCAGGAGGGGCGAACACTGAAGCTTTCTTT. Amino acids: CASRPQPGGANTEAFF.